This TCR beta chain is from a study of shared clonotypes between healthy human individuals (dated by TCRdb to between 2020 and 2021). Broadly, across the study: Two women and a few men aged 18 to 49 years were included in the cohort. For each donor, CD4 naive and CD4 memory were each given three plates, CD8 naive was given two plates, and CD8 memory was given one plate. Blood TCR repertoires of roughly five healthy adults were deeply sequenced to estimate repertoire size and the extent of clonotype sharing between individuals. To increase sequencing depth and limit assay-specific biases, TCR repertoire library preparation and sequencing were carried out by different laboratories using diverse techniques. Each donor's leukapheresis produced roughly between roughly 0.85 and 9.5 billion PBMCs. Broad study findings and their caveats: Only blood was sampled, and tissue TCR repertoires likely differ from those in blood. Incomplete sequencing was indicated by rarefaction of sorted-subset datasets, despite the large sequencing depth. Pairwise subsampling indicated that sequencing depth was expected to affect the degree of clonotype sharing among donors. The genetic and exposure-history diversity represented was limited by the small number of donors. Compared with non-shared clonotypes, the clonotypes found in all four sorted-subset donors had higher generation probabilities. When a few donors were compared, the shared fraction of clonotypes was roughly 4.8% for naive CD4, around 3.6% for naive CD8, roughly 2.5% for memory CD4, and roughly 0.43% for memory CD8. Naive subsets generally had larger estimated clonotype richness than memory subsets did.

V is cut by 7 bases and J by 0 bases, and the space between the germline ends is 18 bases. The CDR3 contains 16 residues, cysteine and phenylalanine counted. The only DNA kept is the CDR3, 48 bases in frame from the first base. As encoded in the germline V gene (reference sequence), CDR1 is LNHDA while CDR2 is SQIVND. Using the deep immunoSEQ assay, multiplex PCR amplified TCR CDR3 regions from genomic DNA. Genomic DNA extracted from each cell subset was distributed evenly over all wells of several immunoSEQ 96-well plates, and each plate served as one replicate. For sorted subsets, each replicate PCR was loaded with 200 ng genomic DNA, equivalent to 32,000 or so T cell genomes. The purified libraries were quantified using a Qubit 3.0 fluorometer, sized with a Bioanalyzer 2100, and then quantified again using the KAPA Library Quantification kit. Each immunoSEQ 96-well plate was sequenced on its own single-read 150-cycle Illumina NextSeq 550 flow cell. Per the original workflow: The immunoSEQ output contained only junctional sequences without quality scores, so filtering could not match that applied to full-length reads. Sequences were annotated with PyIR, a Python wrapper for IgBLAST v1.9, and V/J genes and CDR3 were assigned using IMGT germline references. Reads with weak V/J assignments (E-value above 1e-6), missing CDR3, stop codons, out-of-frame junctions, or ambiguous translated residues were removed. V3J clonotypes were defined as sequences sharing an identical inferred V gene, J gene, and CDR3 amino acid sequence. Percentage overlap between repertoires was calculated by dividing the number of shared unique clonotypes by the size of the smaller repertoire. Repertoire richness was assessed with RTK rarefaction, the Chao1 estimator, and Recon v2.1 estimates of unobserved clonotypes. OLGA was used to compute generation probabilities for all TCRbeta clonotypes that the gDNA method yielded from a handful of donors. This is the immuneACCESS table as TCRdb keeps it, with only in-frame sequences that have V and J called. A part of the clones is gone; compared with another copy, unresolved V genes explain less than half, and the rest is unexplained. The V and J calls and clone size come from that table; D and trimming were worked out from the DNA. For this sample the table gives roughly 2,300,000 clones, of which 85% to 95% were detected only once. 0.37% of the sample goes to the ten largest clones.

As for this clone: The target of this receptor is not known. Base qualities were left out, and no much larger clone turns up one base away.

Healthy HIV-negative adults with no recently reported acute infections or vaccinations were included as donors. All donors were Caucasian adults living in Nashville, Tennessee, USA. CD4+ T cells were enriched by magnetic negative selection; naive cells were then positively selected on CD45RA, and the negative fraction formed the memory subset. Blood was obtained by leukapheresis, after which PBMCs were separated by Ficoll-Histopaque density gradient centrifugation and cryopreserved in liquid nitrogen vapor phase. Analytical flow cytometry was used to check the purity and quantity of every magnetically sorted T cell population. From each sorted fraction, genomic DNA was isolated and quantified by UV absorbance on a Nanodrop 2000c.

Sequencing input: naive CD4+ T cells from PBMCs. Interpreted using the paper, the cell subset or site label stands for: CD45RA+ positively selected. The V and J genes are TRBV19 and TRBJ1-1; D gene: possibly TRBD1, on 5 matching bases. This TCR was recovered from a man aged 18 to 35 in good health. Some clones in this sample may be carry-over from other donors' samples. The DNA reads TGTGCCAGTATTGGGTGGGACTCGGGAATGAACACTGAAGCTTTCTTT. Its coded protein is CASIGWDSGMNTEAFF.